A selection of T cell receptor beta chains follows, all from one sample in a study of T cell responses to AZD1222 COVID-19 vaccine. Some clones are missing from TCRdb's copy, which holds only in-frame ones; the method was immunoSEQ multiplex PCR. The sample consists of about 170,000 clones, approximately 90% of them appearing once. This specimen consisted of peripheral blood, obtained on day 0 of AZD1222 vaccination. These receptors all come from an adult in good health. Both conserved end residues are part of each CDR3. The order of the fields is J gene, V gene, D gene, clone size, CDR3 protein, CDR3 DNA. D genes are given only for firm matches. Clone size is given for some rows only: seen once, a few or many times, or a class if the clone is expanded.

TRBJ1-5	TRBV3-1/TRBV3-2	TRBD1	.	CASSQDTDRDQPQHF	TGTGCCAGCAGCCAAGATACCGACAGGGATCAGCCCCAGCATTTT
TRBJ1-2	TRBV4-3	.	few	CASSQDMGRSGYTF	TGCGCCAGCAGCCAAGACATGGGACGATCTGGCTACACCTTC
TRBJ2-7	TRBV9	TRBD1	.	CASRPGTGLVEQYF	TGTGCCAGCCGTCCCGGGACAGGGTTAGTCGAGCAGTACTTC
TRBJ1-6	TRBV7-9	TRBD1	.	CASSHSTRGLGSPLHF	TGTGCCAGCAGCCATAGTACCAGGGGGCTCGGTTCACCCCTCCACTTT
TRBJ2-7	TRBV13	.	.	CASSLSTYEQYF	TGTGCCAGCAGCTTAAGTACCTACGAGCAGTACTTC
TRBJ2-2	TRBV6-1	.	few	CASCIQYTGELFF	TGTGCCAGCTGTATTCAGTACACCGGGGAGCTGTTTTTT
TRBJ1-5	TRBV6-5	.	many	CASSWVHLSNQPQHF	TGTGCCAGCAGTTGGGTCCACCTCAGCAATCAGCCCCAGCATTTT
TRBJ2-7	TRBV28	.	.	CASRPGTAPYEQYF	TGTGCCAGCAGACCCGGGACGGCTCCCTACGAGCAGTACTTC
TRBJ2-3	TRBV2	.	.	CASSAVSGDATDTQYF	TGTGCCAGCAGCGCCGTTAGTGGGGATGCCACAGATACGCAGTATTTT
TRBJ1-5	TRBV19	TRBD1	.	CASSRDRGRQPQHF	TGTGCCAGTAGTAGGGACAGGGGGCGGCAGCCCCAGCATTTT
TRBJ1-2	TRBV2	.	.	CASKVQGTNYGYTF	TGTGCCAGCAAGGTCCAGGGTACAAACTATGGCTACACCTTC
TRBJ2-5	TRBV15	.	.	CATSRDGGAGQETQYF	TGTGCCACCAGCAGAGATGGGGGAGCGGGCCAAGAGACCCAGTACTTC
TRBJ2-3	TRBV10-3	.	.	CAISDSRDRDTQYF	TGTGCCATCAGTGACTCCAGGGACCGGGATACGCAGTATTTT
TRBJ2-3	TRBV9	TRBD2	.	CASSVGTSGGPVPSTDTQYF	TGTGCCAGCAGCGTGGGGACTAGCGGGGGGCCCGTCCCAAGCACAGATACGCAGTATTTT
TRBJ1-1	TRBV10-3	.	.	CAISDGQGVTEAFF	TGTGCCATCAGTGACGGGCAGGGAGTCACTGAAGCTTTCTTT
TRBJ1-5	TRBV7-3	.	.	CASSLRGDQPQHF	TGTGCCAGCAGCTTAAGAGGAGATCAGCCCCAGCATTTT
TRBJ2-4	TRBV7-3	TRBD1	once	CASSPRTGRSKNIQYF	TGTGCCAGCAGCCCCCGGACAGGGAGGTCCAAAAACATTCAGTACTTC
TRBJ2-3	TRBV9	.	.	CASSRVSGTSTDTQYF	TGTGCCAGCAGCCGTGTATCGGGGACTAGCACAGATACGCAGTATTTT
TRBJ1-1	TRBV11-2	TRBD1	.	CASSSDRGGTEAFF	TGTGCCAGCAGCTCCGACAGGGGCGGCACTGAAGCTTTCTTT
TRBJ2-7	TRBV5-6	TRBD2	.	CASSLAGLAGGTYEQYF	TGTGCCAGCAGCTTGGCGGGACTAGCGGGGGGTACCTACGAGCAGTACTTC
TRBJ2-1	TRBV5-1	TRBD1	.	CASRDWDRGHNEQFF	TGCGCCAGCAGGGACTGGGACAGGGGCCACAATGAGCAGTTCTTC
TRBJ1-1	TRBV3-1/TRBV3-2	.	.	CASSQFRDDEAFF	TGTGCCAGCAGCCAGTTCCGAGACGATGAAGCTTTCTTT
TRBJ1-6	TRBV6-5	TRBD1	.	CASSPTLDRASPLHF	TGTGCCAGCAGTCCGACCCTTGACAGGGCTTCACCCCTCCACTTT
TRBJ2-1	TRBV4-1	.	.	CASSQESVTFLGAAAEGQFF	TGCGCCAGCAGCCAAGAGTCCGTGACGTTTTTGGGAGCTGCGGCGGAGGGGCAGTTCTTC
TRBJ1-2	TRBV24-1	TRBD1	.	CATSDTRRQGPYGYTF	TGTGCCACCAGTGATACACGAAGACAGGGGCCCTATGGCTACACCTTC
TRBJ1-5	TRBV5-5	.	.	CASSLVPGGNQPQHF	TGTGCCAGCAGCTTGGTCCCAGGGGGCAATCAGCCCCAGCATTTT
TRBJ2-7	TRBV6-5	TRBD1	.	CASSLDRETQYF	TGTGCCAGCAGTTTGGACAGGGAAACGCAGTACTTC
TRBJ2-1	TRBV11-1	.	.	CASRIQTGYNEQFF	TGTGCCAGCAGGATTCAGACAGGTTACAATGAGCAGTTCTTC
TRBJ1-3	TRBV3-1/TRBV3-2	.	.	CASSPRCLYTIYF	TGTGCCAGCAGCCCACGGTGTTTATACACCATATATTTT
TRBJ2-3	TRBV7-8	.	once	CASSQKFRDTQGTDTQYF	TGTGCCAGCAGCCAAAAATTCCGGGACACCCAAGGCACAGATACGCAGTATTTT
TRBJ1-3	TRBV19	TRBD1	.	CATRTGILNSGNTIYF	TGTGCCACCCGGACAGGGATCCTAAACTCTGGAAACACCATATATTTT
TRBJ2-3	TRBV18	TRBD2	.	CASSPSGTMVVCTDTQYF	TGTGCCAGCTCACCATCCGGGACTATGGTCGTTTGCACAGATACGCAGTATTTT
TRBJ2-5	TRBV6-1	.	.	CASSEDNQETQYF	TGTGCCAGCAGTGAAGACAACCAAGAGACTCAGTACTTC
TRBJ1-2	TRBV5-1	.	.	CASREGQPRGYTF	TGCGCCAGCAGAGAGGGGCAGCCACGCGGCTACACCTTC
TRBJ2-2	TRBV5-1	TRBD2	.	CASSYRRSGGDTGELFF	TGCGCCAGCAGCTACCGACGTAGCGGGGGGGACACCGGGGAGCTGTTTTTT
TRBJ1-1	TRBV9	.	.	CASSPRGDPNTEAFF	TGTGCCAGCAGCCCGAGGGGGGATCCGAACACTGAAGCTTTCTTT
TRBJ1-5	TRBV18	.	few	CASSPFKGGQSNQPQHF	TGTGCCAGCTCACCCTTTAAGGGAGGACAGTCCAATCAGCCCCAGCATTTT
TRBJ1-2	TRBV7-2	.	.	CASSLAQGSSRGYTF	TGTGCCAGCAGCTTAGCGCAGGGATCTTCACGCGGCTACACCTTC
TRBJ2-3	TRBV27	TRBD2	once	CASRTSGGGHTQYF	TGTGCCAGCCGGACTAGCGGGGGGGGACATACGCAGTATTTT
TRBJ1-2	TRBV2	.	.	CASSVAQAGGYTF	TGTGCCAGCAGTGTTGCTCAGGCGGGGGGCTACACCTTC
TRBJ1-1	TRBV7-9	TRBD1	once	CASRHGQGLNTEAFF	TGTGCCAGCAGACACGGACAGGGGCTCAACACTGAAGCTTTCTTT
TRBJ1-2	TRBV20-1	.	.	CSASAGGIGYTF	TGCAGTGCTAGTGCCGGAGGGATCGGCTACACCTTC
TRBJ1-4	TRBV7-9	TRBD1	.	CASSTTLTGGLEKLFF	TGTGCCAGCAGCACAACCCTGACAGGGGGTCTTGAAAAACTGTTTTTT
TRBJ2-1	TRBV7-9	TRBD1	once	CASSYPGQGSDEQFF	TGTGCCAGCAGCTATCCGGGACAGGGCTCGGATGAGCAGTTCTTC
TRBJ1-1	TRBV3-1/TRBV3-2	.	.	CASSQGWGNTEAFF	TGTGCCAGCAGCCAGGGTTGGGGAAACACTGAAGCTTTCTTT
TRBJ2-5	TRBV20-1	.	.	CSASTANQETQYF	TGCAGTGCTAGTACGGCAAACCAAGAGACCCAGTACTTC
TRBJ2-3	TRBV5-8	.	.	CASSPLGDTQYF	TGTGCCAGCAGCCCACTTGGAGATACGCAGTATTTT
TRBJ1-6	TRBV5-6	.	few	CASSQNRNLHF	TGTGCCAGCAGCCAAAACAGGAACCTCCACTTT